Detailed here is one TCR beta chain. The target antigen is unknown. The record originates from a study of cytomegalovirus exposure and HLA in healthy donors. 60 Vbeta and 13 Jbeta primers were used in PCR. Libraries were prepared by immunoSEQ multiplex PCR; TCRdb keeps only in-frame clonotypes and omits some of them. The sample carries some 94,000 clones, approximately 70% recorded once. Whole-study findings and limits: Being indistinguishable, some V segments were excluded, TRBV6-2 and TRBV6-3 among them.

There are 16 residues in the CDR3. Germline loops: CDR1 GTSNPN, CDR2 SVGIG (reference sequence). V dropped 4 bases and J dropped 7; count of bases not matched to a gene: 11. The chain employs TRBV30 and TRBJ1-6, with TRBD1 identical over 9 bases. The clonotype was recovered from a man in his fifties or sixties in good health and CMV-seronegative. The sample was PBMCs. CDR3 DNA sequence: TGTGCCTGGACCCCCCCCGGGACAGGGAGCAATTCACCCCTCCACTTT. It yields the protein CAWTPPGTGSNSPLHF.